This TCR beta chain was identified during a study of T-cell reconstitution after alpha-beta-depleted transplantation in children. As it was prepared, the TCRbeta library received unique molecular identifiers. TCRdb re-analysed the PCR reads in MiXCR, keeping a single row per CDR3 protein. The repertoire has more than 150,000 distinct CDR3 sequences, less than 15% of them found once; the top ten carry about 13%. The receptor comes from a human donor who donated a stem cell graft to a child with acute lymphoblastic leukemia. The starting material was PBMCs from the stem cell graft donor, obtained from the stem cell graft.

CDR3 sequence (DNA): TGTGCCAGTACAGGAGTGAGAACTGAAGCTTTCTTT. Protein: CASTGVRTEAFF. The gene calls are TRBV19 and TRBJ1-1; no firm D call. The V end lost 7 bases, the J end lost 5 bases, and 11 bases lay between the germline ends. The CDR3 has 12 residues. Germline CDR1 reads LNHDA; CDR2 reads SQIVND (reference sequence).